This T cell receptor (beta chain) was documented in a study of blood T cell repertoires in COVID-19. Study-level information: Samples representing acute and convalescent COVID-19 were sourced from the United States, Italy and Spain.

This table comes from immunoSEQ multiplex PCR, and its TCRdb copy is limited to in-frame clones, with some not included. The profile covers 59,000 or so clones, with 81% appearing a single time and 25% to 35% taken by the ten largest. Germline loops: CDR1 MNHEY, CDR2 SMNVEV (reference sequence). Losses at the gene ends were 7 bases for V and 3 bases for J; bases not matched to a gene: 14. This CDR3 contains 17 residues. The clonotype comes from a woman aged 80 or over with active or convalescent COVID-19. The chain carries TRBV27 and TRBJ2-1; 8 nucleotides align to TRBD1. The sample comprised peripheral blood. CDR3 nucleotide sequence: TGTGCCAGCACTCTGACACAGGGGGGTCGAGTCTACAATGAGCAGTTCTTC. Protein sequence: CASTLTQGGRVYNEQFF.